Listed below are T cell receptor beta chains from one sample, sequenced in a study of blood T cell repertoires in COVID-19. Generated by immunoSEQ multiplex PCR, the TCRdb table keeps only in-frame clones and is missing some. The sample contains a few hundred thousand clones, 89% of which appear only once. Sequenced material: peripheral blood. Receptor source: a man in his forties with acute or convalescent COVID-19. Both conserved end residues are part of each CDR3. The D gene is left open where the match is weak. Clone sizes are given selectively: once, few, many, or a class where the clone is expanded.

D,size,J,V,CDR3,DNA
-,-,TRBJ1-4,TRBV29-1,CSVVDSVNEKLFF,TGCAGCGTTGTCGACAGTGTCAATGAAAAACTGTTTTTT
TRBD2,-,TRBJ2-6,TRBV19,CATSMGLAGGRAGANVLTF,TGTGCCACCAGTATGGGCTTAGCGGGAGGAAGGGCTGGGGCCAACGTCCTGACTTTC
-,-,TRBJ2-1,TRBV25-1,CASSGPPEGAYNEQFF,TGTGCCAGCAGTGGGCCACCAGAAGGGGCTTACAATGAGCAGTTCTTC
-,-,TRBJ1-4,TRBV28,CASSPGFFYEKLFF,TGTGCCAGCAGTCCAGGTTTTTTTTATGAAAAACTGTTTTTT
TRBD1,-,TRBJ1-3,TRBV27,CASSSDREGSGNTIYF,TGTGCCAGCAGTTCGGACAGGGAAGGGTCTGGAAACACCATATATTTT
-,-,TRBJ1-2,TRBV6-5,CASSWEWQGNYGYTF,TGTGCCAGCAGTTGGGAATGGCAGGGGAATTATGGCTACACCTTC
TRBD1,-,TRBJ1-2,TRBV30,CAWSGGTVYGYTF,TGTGCCTGGAGTGGGGGGACAGTCTATGGCTACACCTTC
TRBD1,-,TRBJ1-6,TRBV5-1,CASLIAGQGFSPLHF,TGCGCCAGCTTAATAGCGGGACAGGGGTTTTCACCCCTCCACTTT
TRBD1,-,TRBJ2-7,TRBV5-1,CASSFRGTGSGEQYF,TGCGCCAGCAGCTTCAGAGGGACAGGATCGGGCGAGCAGTACTTC
-,-,TRBJ2-3,TRBV6-6,CASSPAEFTDTQYF,TGTGCCAGTTCCCCAGCGGAGTTCACAGATACGCAGTATTTT
-,-,TRBJ1-2,TRBV19,CASSIELGSNYGYTF,TGTGCCAGTAGTATTGAGCTGGGCAGTAACTATGGCTACACCTTC
TRBD1,few,TRBJ1-6,TRBV28,CASSQEGTANSPLHF,TGTGCCAGCAGTCAGGAGGGGACAGCAAATTCACCCCTCCACTTT
TRBD1,-,TRBJ2-7,TRBV10-3,CAIEGGTTNEQYF,TGTGCCATAGAAGGGGGCACGACGAACGAGCAGTACTTC
TRBD2,-,TRBJ2-3,TRBV2,CASGSLAGFYTQYF,TGTGCCAGCGGGTCGCTAGCGGGTTTCTATACGCAGTATTTT
TRBD1,-,TRBJ2-3,TRBV7-2,CASSRTGQSTDTQYF,TGTGCCAGCAGCCGGACAGGACAGAGCACAGATACGCAGTATTTT
TRBD1,-,TRBJ1-4,TRBV18,CASSPLGSGTGLEKLFF,TGTGCCAGCTCACCACTTGGATCAGGGACAGGGCTTGAAAAACTGTTTTTT
TRBD2,-,TRBJ2-2,TRBV7-9,CASSRRTSGSSGELFF,TGTGCCAGCAGCCGGCGGACTAGCGGGAGTTCCGGGGAGCTGTTTTTT
-,-,TRBJ2-7,TRBV6-1,CASSEAGGAGGEQYF,TGTGCCAGCAGTGAAGCGGGGGGAGCCGGAGGAGAGCAGTACTTC
TRBD2,-,TRBJ2-7,TRBV5-1,CASRPAEREKTYEQYF,TGCGCCAGCAGGCCCGCCGAGCGGGAGAAGACCTACGAGCAGTACTTC
-,-,TRBJ1-1,TRBV6-5,CASSSVANEAFF,TGTGCCAGCAGTTCCGTCGCGAATGAAGCTTTCTTT
TRBD1,-,TRBJ2-3,TRBV28,CASSLRGDRGFEYF,TGTGCCAGCAGTTTAAGGGGGGACAGGGGATTTGAGTATTTT
TRBD1,-,TRBJ1-4,TRBV2,CASSRIRTGSGEKLFF,TGTGCCAGCAGCCGAATCCGGACAGGGTCCGGTGAAAAACTGTTTTTT
-,-,TRBJ2-1,TRBV2,CASKASSYNEQFF,TGTGCCAGCAAGGCTAGCTCCTACAATGAGCAGTTCTTC
-,-,TRBJ2-1,TRBV10-3,CAINSRQGGSVDEQFF,TGTGCCATCAATTCCAGACAGGGAGGCTCGGTCGATGAGCAGTTCTTC
-,-,TRBJ2-5,TRBV5-6,CASSLVVGAETQYF,TGTGCCAGCAGCTTGGTCGTGGGCGCCGAGACCCAGTACTTC
-,-,TRBJ2-3,TRBV5-1,CASSFRSTDTQYF,TGCGCCAGCAGCTTTAGAAGCACAGATACGCAGTATTTT
-,-,TRBJ1-1,TRBV9,CASSVSRRSTEAFF,TGTGCCAGCAGCGTAAGTAGACGGAGCACTGAAGCTTTCTTT
-,-,TRBJ2-7,TRBV2,CAASQGTYEQYF,TGTGCCGCTAGTCAGGGTACCTACGAGCAGTACTTC
-,-,TRBJ2-3,TRBV9,CASSVADWVSTDTQYF,TGTGCCAGCAGCGTAGCTGACTGGGTTAGCACAGATACGCAGTATTTT
-,-,TRBJ2-3,TRBV9,CASTPRSTDTQYF,TGTGCCAGCACCCCGAGGTCTACAGATACGCAGTATTTT
TRBD2,-,TRBJ2-1,TRBV25-1,CASNSGGVYNEQFF,TGTGCCAGCAATAGCGGGGGGGTCTACAATGAGCAGTTCTTC